Shown below are 28 T cell receptor beta chains from a single sample sequenced in a study of blood T cell dynamics during melanoma immunotherapy. Assay used: immunoSEQ multiplex PCR; TCRdb lists only in-frame clones, some missing. The sample shows about 28,000 clones, approximately 80% of them seen only once. Stated time point: week 3, after first cycle of checkpoint inhibitor. The sample here was blood, taken from a patient treated with checkpoint blockade. These receptors were taken from a human donor with melanoma.

This clone was recorded once. The rearrangement joins TRBV10-3 to TRBJ1-5; tentative D call: TRBD1 (6 bases). Germline CDR1 and CDR2: ENHRY and SYGVKD. Trimming took 2 bases from V and 7 from J, leaving 15 bases between them. The CDR3 runs 15 residues. For the CDR3, the DNA is TGTGCCATCAGTGAGACACAGGGATCGAACCAGCCCCAGCATTTT. The encoded protein is CAISETQGSNQPQHF.

V usage is TRBV10-2 and J usage is TRBJ2-2; tentatively, D is TRBD2 (5 bases). In germline, CDR1 is WSHSY, CDR2 SAAADI. Trimming pared 9 bases from V and 2 bases from J, leaving 10 bases between. CDR3 length: 13 amino acids. The CDR3 sequence is CASGGPNTGELFF. The CDR3 DNA reads TGCGCCAGTGGAGGCCCTAACACCGGGGAGCTGTTTTTT.

This clone was picked up a small number of times. The gene calls are TRBV5-1 and TRBJ2-7; 10 bases fit TRBD2. Trimming removed 4 bases from V and 3 bases from J; junction bases left unmatched: 4. This CDR3 comprises 14 residues. CDR1 and CDR2 (germline): SGHRS, YFSETQ. This chain's CDR3 is CASSVASGGYEQYF. The CDR3 nucleotides read TGCGCCAGCAGCGTGGCTAGCGGGGGCTACGAGCAGTACTTC.

The chain uses TRBV6-8 and TRBJ1-1; no firm D call. With 6 bases removed from V and 5 bases from J, the gap between germline ends came to 22 bases. The germline CDR1 and CDR2 sequences are MNHGY and SAAAGT. The length of the CDR3 is 16 residues. In DNA form, the CDR3 reads TGTGCCAGCAGACAACAGAGGGAGGGCCAGCGGACTGAAGCTTTCTTT. Its translation is CASRQQREGQRTEAFF.

CDR3 DNA: TGTGCCAGCAGGCCCGCCCCGACAGGGACCGGGGAGCTGTTTTTT. Translated, it gives CASRPAPTGTGELFF. The rearrangement uses TRBV5-4 and TRBJ2-2, with TRBD1 matching over 7 bases. V trimming: 5 bases; J trimming: 5 bases; junction bases outside the gene matches: 9. From germline, CDR1 is SGHNT and CDR2 YYREEE (reference sequence). The CDR3 has 15 residues.

The chain combines TRBV18 with TRBJ1-1, with a tentative D call TRBD1 (5 bases). With 6 bases removed from V and 5 bases from J, the gap between germline ends came to 10 bases. The germline CDR1 and CDR2 sequences are KGHSH and LQKENI. The length of the CDR3 is 12 residues. DNA of the CDR3: TGTGCCAGCTCGCTAAAGGGGACTGAAGCTTTCTTT. Its translation: CASSLKGTEAFF. The full variable domain, its missing parts supplied by reference TRBV18 and TRBJ1-1, is NAGVMQNPRHLVRRRGQEARLRCSPMKGHSHVYWYRQLPEEGLKFMVYLQKENIIDESGMPKERFSAEFPKEGPSILRIQQVVRGDSAAYFCASSLKGTEAFFGQGTRLTVV.

The rearrangement uses TRBV5-1 and TRBJ1-4; D not resolved. V was cut by 1 base and J by 0 bases, with 10 bases left in between. The CDR3 spans 16 residues. Germline values: CDR1 SGHRS, CDR2 YFSETQ. Written as DNA, the CDR3 is TGCGCCAGCAGCTTGTATGTGAGTGCAACTAATGAAAAACTGTTTTTT. This codes for CASSLYVSATNEKLFF.

The CDR3 here is CASSLDNYGYTF. The CDR3 DNA follows: TGTGCCAGCAGTTTGGACAACTATGGCTACACCTTC. J is TRBJ1-2 and V is TRBV27, with D uncertain. Per the germline V gene, CDR1 is MNHEY and CDR2 is SMNVEV (reference sequence). V was cut by 3 bases and J by 2 bases, with 4 bases left in between. The CDR3 runs 12 residues.

The CDR3 DNA sequence: TGTGCCAGTAGTTCGGCAGGGTGGTCTGAAAAACTGTTTTTT. This gives the protein CASSSAGWSEKLFF. The rearrangement uses TRBV19 and TRBJ1-4, with a weak D call TRBD1 (5 bases). Looked up from germline, CDR1 is LNHDA and CDR2 is SQIVND (reference sequence). The germline V and J ends were trimmed by 5 bases and 7 bases, with 14 bases remaining between them. The CDR3 has 14 residues.

This sequence joins TRBV4-2 and TRBJ1-5, with TRBD1 identical over 7 bases. J gave up 3 bases and V 2 bases, and 4 bases lay outside the gene matches. The CDR3 spans 15 residues. Germline CDR1 reads LGHNA; CDR2 reads YNFKEQ. Here the CDR3 reads CASSQTGALNQPQHF. For the CDR3, the DNA is TGTGCCAGCAGCCAAACAGGGGCCCTCAATCAGCCCCAGCATTTT.

This chain joins TRBV29-1 and TRBJ1-1, with 9 bases lining up with TRBD1. Germline V CDR1 and CDR2: SQVTM, ANQGSEA. V shed 6 bases and J 6 bases; nucleotides not matched to a gene: 2. There are 11 residues in the CDR3. The CDR3 reads CSVGQGAEAFF. CDR3 DNA: TGCAGCGTGGGACAGGGTGCTGAAGCTTTCTTT.

This rearrangement joins TRBV6-5 to TRBJ1-6; D not certain. The CDR3 has 12 amino acids. Germline-derived CDR1 and CDR2 are MNHEY and SVGAGI. Trimming took off 6 bases at V and 10 bases at J, with 10 bases between the two ends. The CDR3 loop is CASSPQSSPLHF. CDR3 nucleotide sequence: TGTGCCAGCAGCCCCCAGTCCTCACCCCTCCACTTT.

V gene TRBV5-1 combines with J gene TRBJ1-2, with 7 bases matching TRBD1. CDR1 SGHRS and CDR2 YFSETQ come from the germline V gene. V was pared by 3 bases and J by 2 bases, with 1 base of the junction left unmatched. The CDR3 loop spans 13 amino acids. CDR3 region: CASSSTGNYGYTF. The CDR3 DNA follows: TGCGCCAGCAGCTCGACAGGGAACTATGGCTACACCTTC.

Here the CDR3 DNA reads TGTGCCAGCAGCCTTCAGGCCGGCGCGAACACCGGGGAGCTGTTTTTT. Its protein product is CASSLQAGANTGELFF. The rearrangement uses TRBV11-2 and TRBJ2-2; D is undetermined. Trimming took off 5 bases at V and 0 bases at J, with 13 bases between the two ends. CDR3 length: 16 amino acids. Germline CDR1 SGHAT, CDR2 FQNNGV. The variable domain in full, completed from reference TRBV11-2 and TRBJ2-2, reads EAGVAQSPRYKIIEKRQSVAFWCNPISGHATLYWYQQILGQGPKLLIQFQNNGVVDDSQLPKDRFSAERLKGVDSTLKIQPAKLEDSAVYLCASSLQAGANTGELFFGEGSRLTVL.

The rearrangement links TRBV2 to TRBJ2-2; 8 bases are a match to TRBD1. The CDR3 totals 15 residues. J was trimmed by 5 bases and V by 0 bases; bases with no gene match: 2. Germline V gives CDR1 SNHLY, CDR2 FYNNEI. CDR3 nucleotide sequence: TGTGCCAGCAGTGAAGCGAGGACAGGGACCGGGGAGCTGTTTTTT. It codes for CASSEARTGTGELFF.

V usage is TRBV5-1 and J usage is TRBJ2-1; the match to TRBD1 covers 7 bases. Trimming took 0 bases from V and 9 from J; bases not matched to a gene: 12. This CDR3 comprises 16 residues. Germline V CDR1 and CDR2: SGHRS, YFSETQ. CDR3 residues: CASSLGRILTGTEQFF. Here the CDR3 DNA reads TGCGCCAGCAGCTTGGGAAGGATTTTGACAGGGACTGAGCAGTTCTTC.

The genes are TRBV6-1 and TRBJ2-2; D ambiguous. The CDR3 loop spans 13 amino acids. Germline loops: CDR1 MNHNS, CDR2 SASEGT. The germline V and J ends were trimmed by 1 base and 12 bases, with 12 bases remaining between them. In nucleotides, the CDR3 is TGTGCCAGCAGTGAAGGTTTCACTTCCCAGCTGTTTTTT. Protein sequence: CASSEGFTSQLFF.

This clone was detected a few times. The gene calls are TRBV5-1 and TRBJ2-7; D may be TRBD1 (6 bases). The V and J ends lost 2 bases and 3 bases respectively, with 9 bases between them. The CDR3 is 13 amino acids. Per the germline V gene, CDR1 is SGHRS and CDR2 is YFSETQ. CDR3: CASSFQGSYEQYF. DNA for the CDR3: TGCGCCAGCAGCTTCCAGGGGAGCTACGAGCAGTACTTC.

V gene TRBV29-1 combines with J gene TRBJ2-7; D is tentatively TRBD1 or TRBD2 (7 bases each). In germline, CDR1 is SQVTM, CDR2 ANQGSEA. Trimming stripped 2 bases from V and 3 bases from J, with 11 bases between. The length of the CDR3 is 13 residues. The CDR3 nucleotides are TGCAGCGTTGAAACAGGGGAGGGCTACGAGCAGTACTTC. It specifies CSVETGEGYEQYF.

This clone showed up just a few times. The CDR3 here is CASSSGQNYGYTF. CDR3 nucleotide sequence: TGTGCCAGCAGCTCCGGACAAAACTATGGCTACACCTTC. V usage is TRBV5-4 and J usage is TRBJ1-2; TRBD1 is a possible D gene (5 bases). Germline V gene lookup returns CDR1 SGHNT and CDR2 YYREEE (reference sequence). The CDR3 is made up of 13 amino acids. The germline V and J ends were trimmed by 3 bases and 2 bases, with 8 bases remaining between them.

The chain is built from TRBV6-5 and TRBJ2-3; the match to TRBD2 covers 7 bases. The V segment lost 2 bases and the J segment 1 base; nucleotides outside the gene matches: 3. CDR3 size: 15 residues. Germline V gene sequence: CDR1 MNHEY, CDR2 SVGAGI. CDR3 amino acids: CASSYGAGGTDTQYF. The CDR3 DNA follows: TGTGCCAGCAGTTACGGGGCGGGGGGCACAGATACGCAGTATTTT.

V and J are TRBV9 and TRBJ1-5; TRBD1 is a possible D gene (5 bases). Trimming took off 3 bases at V and 4 bases at J, with 8 bases between the two ends. CDR1 is SGDLS, CDR2 YYNGEE, per germline. CDR3 length: 13 amino acids. The CDR3 coding sequence is TGTGCCAGCAGCGAGGGGCGGAATCAGCCCCAGCATTTT. Translating it yields CASSEGRNQPQHF.

The chain uses TRBV7-3 and TRBJ2-1, with D possibly TRBD2 on 5 matching bases. The ends were cut back, 1 base at V and 8 bases at J, with 15 bases in the middle. Germline V gene sequence: CDR1 SGHTA, CDR2 FQGTGA. The CDR3 has 15 amino acids. The CDR3 coding sequence is TGTGCCAGCAGCTTAAGGAGTCTAGCTGGTGATGAGCAGTTCTTC. Translation gives CASSLRSLAGDEQFF.

The gene calls are TRBV5-1 and TRBJ1-4; the D is unclear. V lost 4 bases and J 7 bases, leaving 20 bases between the germline ends. CDR1 SGHRS and CDR2 YFSETQ come from the germline V gene. The CDR3 runs 16 residues. This chain's CDR3 is CASSPGTPRGSEKLFF. In nucleotides, the CDR3 is TGCGCCAGCAGCCCCGGTACTCCCAGAGGAAGTGAAAAACTGTTTTTT.

V and J are TRBV5-4 and TRBJ1-6; weak D call: TRBD1 (6 bases). The CDR3 is made up of 15 amino acids. In germline, CDR1 is SGHNT, CDR2 YYREEE (reference sequence). Trimming removed 2 bases at V and 4 bases at J, with 10 bases between. The CDR3 bases are TGTGCCAGCAGCTTAGGGACACCTTATAATTCACCCCTCCACTTT. Protein sequence: CASSLGTPYNSPLHF.

The rearrangement links TRBV19 to TRBJ1-5; D is unclear. There are 15 residues in the CDR3. Trimming took 1 base from V and 0 from J, leaving 7 bases between them. Germline-derived CDR1 and CDR2 are LNHDA and SQIVND (reference sequence). CDR3 residues: CASSIVPNSNQPQHF. CDR3 in DNA: TGTGCCAGTAGTATAGTTCCCAATAGCAATCAGCCCCAGCATTTT.

This chain joins TRBV19 and TRBJ1-1; maybe TRBD1 (6 bases). The CDR3 contains 16 residues. The V gene's germline CDR1 is LNHDA and CDR2 SQIVND (reference sequence). Trimming took 6 bases from V and 7 from J, leaving 24 bases between them. CDR3: CASRGGTGRIAREAFF. In DNA form, the CDR3 reads TGTGCCAGTAGAGGGGGGACGGGGCGAATAGCTCGTGAAGCTTTCTTT.

This chain connects TRBV5-6 to TRBJ1-3; 7 nucleotides align to TRBD1. Germline loops: CDR1 SGHDT, CDR2 YYEEEE. The CDR3 spans 14 residues. Trimming at V came to 5 bases and at J to 7 bases, leaving 9 bases not matched to a gene. The CDR3 reads CASSLSDRANTIYF. Here the CDR3 DNA reads TGTGCCAGCAGTTTATCTGACAGGGCGAACACCATATATTTT.